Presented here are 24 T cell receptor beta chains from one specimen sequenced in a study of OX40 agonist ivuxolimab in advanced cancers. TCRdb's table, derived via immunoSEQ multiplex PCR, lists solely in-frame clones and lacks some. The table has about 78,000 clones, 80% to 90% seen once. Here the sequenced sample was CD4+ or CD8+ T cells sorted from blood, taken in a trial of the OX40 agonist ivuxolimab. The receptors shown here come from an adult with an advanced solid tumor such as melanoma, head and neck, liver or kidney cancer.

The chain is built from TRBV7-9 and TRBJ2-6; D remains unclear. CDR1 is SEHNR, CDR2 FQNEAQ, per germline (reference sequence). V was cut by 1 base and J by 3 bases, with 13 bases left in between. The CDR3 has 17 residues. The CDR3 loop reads CASSLGVQRGGANVLTF. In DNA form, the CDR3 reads TGTGCCAGCAGCTTAGGAGTACAGCGCGGTGGGGCCAACGTCCTGACTTTC.

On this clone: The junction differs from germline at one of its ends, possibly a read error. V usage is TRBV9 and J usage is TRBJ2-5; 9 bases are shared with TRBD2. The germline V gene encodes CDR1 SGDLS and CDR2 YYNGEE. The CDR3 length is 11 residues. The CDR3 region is CASSDGTSFNF. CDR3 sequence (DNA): TGTGCCAGCAGCGACGGGACTAGCTTCAACTTC.

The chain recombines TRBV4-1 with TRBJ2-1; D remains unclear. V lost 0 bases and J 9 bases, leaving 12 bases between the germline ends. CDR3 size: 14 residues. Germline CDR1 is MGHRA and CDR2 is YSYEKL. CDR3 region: CASSQDGGAAEQFF. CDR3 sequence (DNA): TGCGCCAGCAGCCAAGATGGCGGCGCGGCTGAGCAGTTCTTC.

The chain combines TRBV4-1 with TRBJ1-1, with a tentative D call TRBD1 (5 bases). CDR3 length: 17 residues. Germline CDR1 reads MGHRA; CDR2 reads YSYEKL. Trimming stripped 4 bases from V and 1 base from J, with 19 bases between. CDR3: CASSPPGGRSKNTEAFF. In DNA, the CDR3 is TGCGCCAGCAGCCCCCCGGGGGGTCGAAGTAAGAACACTGAAGCTTTCTTT.

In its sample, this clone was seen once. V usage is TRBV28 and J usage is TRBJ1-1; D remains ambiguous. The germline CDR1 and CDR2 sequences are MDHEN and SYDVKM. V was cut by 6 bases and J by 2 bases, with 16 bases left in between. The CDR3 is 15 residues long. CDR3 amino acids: CASSPLGSVNTEAFF. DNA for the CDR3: TGTGCCAGCAGCCCGCTTGGATCCGTTAACACTGAAGCTTTCTTT. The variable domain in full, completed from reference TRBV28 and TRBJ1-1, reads DVKVTQSSRYLVKRTGEKVFLECVQDMDHENMFWYRQDPGLGLRLIYFSYDVKMKEKGDIPEGYSVSREKKERFSLILESASTNQTSMYLCASSPLGSVNTEAFFGQGTRLTVV.

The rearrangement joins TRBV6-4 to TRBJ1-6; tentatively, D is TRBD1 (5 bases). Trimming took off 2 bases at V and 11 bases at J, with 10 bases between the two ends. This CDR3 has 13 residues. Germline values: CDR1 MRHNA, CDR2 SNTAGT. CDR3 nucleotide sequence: TGTGCCAGCAGTGACGGCAGGGTGACACCCCTCCACTTT. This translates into CASSDGRVTPLHF.

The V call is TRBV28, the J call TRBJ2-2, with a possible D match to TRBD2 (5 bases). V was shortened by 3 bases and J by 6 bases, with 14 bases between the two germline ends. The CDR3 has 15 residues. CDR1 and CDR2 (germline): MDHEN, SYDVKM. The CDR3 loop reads CASSLSEGIAGELFF. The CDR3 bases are TGTGCCAGCAGTTTGTCCGAGGGAATCGCCGGGGAGCTGTTTTTT.

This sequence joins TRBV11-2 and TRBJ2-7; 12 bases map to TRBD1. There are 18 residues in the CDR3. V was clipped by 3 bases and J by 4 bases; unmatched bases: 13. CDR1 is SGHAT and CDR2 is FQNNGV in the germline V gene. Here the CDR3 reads CASSFGTGGALVPYEQYF. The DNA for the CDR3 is TGTGCCAGCAGCTTCGGGACAGGGGGCGCATTGGTTCCTTACGAGCAGTACTTC.

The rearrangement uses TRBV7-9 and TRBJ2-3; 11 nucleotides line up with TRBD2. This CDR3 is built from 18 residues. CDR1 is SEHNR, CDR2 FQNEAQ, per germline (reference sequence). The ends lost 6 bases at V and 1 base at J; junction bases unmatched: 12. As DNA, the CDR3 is TGTGCCAGCAGGGCGCTAGCGGGAGGTCGCCCTGGCACAGATACGCAGTATTTT. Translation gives CASRALAGGRPGTDTQYF.

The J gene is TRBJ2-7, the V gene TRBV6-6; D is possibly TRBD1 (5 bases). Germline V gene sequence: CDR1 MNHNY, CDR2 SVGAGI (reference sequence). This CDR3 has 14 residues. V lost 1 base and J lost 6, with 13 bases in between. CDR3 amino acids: CASSYLRTSGEQYF. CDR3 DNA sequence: TGTGCCAGCAGTTACTTAAGGACATCTGGCGAGCAGTACTTC.

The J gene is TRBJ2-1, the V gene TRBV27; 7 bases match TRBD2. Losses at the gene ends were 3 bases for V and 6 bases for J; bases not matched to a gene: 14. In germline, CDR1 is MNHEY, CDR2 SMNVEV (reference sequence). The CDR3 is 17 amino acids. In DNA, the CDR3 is TGTGCCAGCAGTTTCCTGCTATCGACTAGCTCCCCCAATGAGCAGTTCTTC. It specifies CASSFLLSTSSPNEQFF.

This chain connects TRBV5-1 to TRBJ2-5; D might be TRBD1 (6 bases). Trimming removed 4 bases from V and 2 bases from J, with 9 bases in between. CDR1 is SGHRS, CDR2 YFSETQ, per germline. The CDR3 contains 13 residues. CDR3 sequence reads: CASSKGEQETQYF. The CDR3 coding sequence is TGCGCCAGCAGCAAGGGGGAGCAAGAGACCCAGTACTTC.

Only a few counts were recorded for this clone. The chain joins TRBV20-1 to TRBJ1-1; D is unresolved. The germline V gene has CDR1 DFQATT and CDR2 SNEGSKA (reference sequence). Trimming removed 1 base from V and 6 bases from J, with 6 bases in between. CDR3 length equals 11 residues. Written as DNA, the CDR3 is TGCAGTGCTAGAGGGTATTCTGAAGCTTTCTTT. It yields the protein CSARGYSEAFF.

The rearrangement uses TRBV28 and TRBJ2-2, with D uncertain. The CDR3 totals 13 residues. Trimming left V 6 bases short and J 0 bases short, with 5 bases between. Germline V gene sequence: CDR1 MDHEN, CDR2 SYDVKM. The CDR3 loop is CASRLSNTGELFF. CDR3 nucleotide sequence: TGTGCCAGCAGACTTTCGAACACCGGGGAGCTGTTTTTT.

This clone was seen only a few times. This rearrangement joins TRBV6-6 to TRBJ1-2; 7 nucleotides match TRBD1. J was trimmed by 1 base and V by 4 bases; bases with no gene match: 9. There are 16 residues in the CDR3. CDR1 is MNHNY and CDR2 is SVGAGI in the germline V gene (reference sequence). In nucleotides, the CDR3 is TGTGCCAGCAGTTTCCGACAGGGCCCGCGTAACTATGGCTACACCTTC. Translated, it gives CASSFRQGPRNYGYTF.

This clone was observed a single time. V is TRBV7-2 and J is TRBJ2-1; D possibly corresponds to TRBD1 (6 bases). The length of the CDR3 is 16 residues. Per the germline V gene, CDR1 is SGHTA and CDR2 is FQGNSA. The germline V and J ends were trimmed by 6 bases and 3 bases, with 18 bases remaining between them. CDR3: CASRSPGQGIYNEQFF. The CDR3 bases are TGTGCCAGCAGGAGCCCTGGGCAGGGGATCTACAATGAGCAGTTCTTC.

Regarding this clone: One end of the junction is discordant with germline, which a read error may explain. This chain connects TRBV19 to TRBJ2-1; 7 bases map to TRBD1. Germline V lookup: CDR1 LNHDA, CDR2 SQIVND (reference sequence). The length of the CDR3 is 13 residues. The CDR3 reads CASSMGNRDSSIF. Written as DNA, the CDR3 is TGTGCCAGTAGTATGGGGAACCGGGACAGTTCAATCTTC.

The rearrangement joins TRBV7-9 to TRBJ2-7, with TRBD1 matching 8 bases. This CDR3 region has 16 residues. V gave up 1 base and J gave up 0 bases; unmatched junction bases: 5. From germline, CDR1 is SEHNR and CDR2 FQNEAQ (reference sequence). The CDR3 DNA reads TGTGCCAGCAGCTTAGGGACAGGGTTGAGCTCCTACGAGCAGTACTTC. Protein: CASSLGTGLSSYEQYF.

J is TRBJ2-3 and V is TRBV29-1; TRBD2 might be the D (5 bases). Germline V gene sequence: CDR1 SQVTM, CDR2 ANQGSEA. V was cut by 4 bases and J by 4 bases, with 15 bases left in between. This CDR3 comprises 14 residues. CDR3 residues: CSVVSGSLADTQYF. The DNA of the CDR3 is TGCAGCGTTGTTTCGGGGAGTCTCGCAGATACGCAGTATTTT.

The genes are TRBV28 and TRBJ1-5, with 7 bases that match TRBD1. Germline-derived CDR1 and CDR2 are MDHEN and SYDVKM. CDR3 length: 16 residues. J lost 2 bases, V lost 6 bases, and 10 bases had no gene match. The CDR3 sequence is CASSIGAGTGNQPQHF. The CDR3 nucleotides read TGTGCCAGCAGCATCGGTGCCGGGACAGGCAATCAGCCCCAGCATTTT.

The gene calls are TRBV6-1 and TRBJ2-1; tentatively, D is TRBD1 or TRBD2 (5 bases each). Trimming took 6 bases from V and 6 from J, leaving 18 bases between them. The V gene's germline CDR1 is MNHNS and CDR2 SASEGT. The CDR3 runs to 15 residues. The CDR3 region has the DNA TGTGCCAGCAGCAGGGACGGGCTAGTTGGCAATGAGCAGTTCTTC. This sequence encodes CASSRDGLVGNEQFF.

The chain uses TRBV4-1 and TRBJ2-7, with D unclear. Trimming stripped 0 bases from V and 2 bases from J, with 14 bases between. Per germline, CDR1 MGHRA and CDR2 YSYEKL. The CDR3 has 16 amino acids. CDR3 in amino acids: CASSQDLTGSPYEQYF. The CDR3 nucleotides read TGCGCCAGCAGCCAAGATCTGACGGGTTCTCCCTACGAGCAGTACTTC.

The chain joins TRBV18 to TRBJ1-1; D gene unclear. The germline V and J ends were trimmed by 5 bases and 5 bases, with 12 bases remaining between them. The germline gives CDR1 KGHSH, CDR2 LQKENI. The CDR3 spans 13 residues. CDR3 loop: CASSGVERTEAFF. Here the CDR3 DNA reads TGTGCCAGCTCAGGGGTGGAGAGAACTGAAGCTTTCTTT.

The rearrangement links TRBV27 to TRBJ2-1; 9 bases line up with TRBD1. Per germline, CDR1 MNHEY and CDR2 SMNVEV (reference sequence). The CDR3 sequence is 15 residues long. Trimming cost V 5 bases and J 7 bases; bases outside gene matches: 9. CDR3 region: CASSIPGQGWNEQFF. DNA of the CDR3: TGTGCCAGCAGTATACCGGGACAGGGCTGGAATGAGCAGTTCTTC.